This is a list of T cell receptor beta chains from one sample in a study of blood T cell repertoires in COVID-19. Using immunoSEQ multiplex PCR, the repertoire was profiled, and TCRdb retains in-frame clones only, with some absent. The sample contains around 140,000 clones, 60% to 85% of which appear only once. Sequenced material: peripheral blood. These receptors came from a man in his forties or fifties with acute or convalescent COVID-19. Both conserved end residues are part of each CDR3. The D gene is left open where the match is weak. A clone size is listed for some rows: how often the clone was seen (once, few, many), or a class if it is expanded.

clone size	V gene	D gene	J gene	CDR3 DNA	CDR3 protein
once	TRBV19	-	TRBJ2-6	TGTGCCACCCTGCGGCGTGGCTCTGGGGCCAACGTCCTGACTTTC	CATLRRGSGANVLTF
-	TRBV7-7	-	TRBJ1-6	TGTGCCAGCAGCTTAGTCGGCAGGGAGGGTAATTCACCCCTCCACTTT	CASSLVGREGNSPLHF
-	TRBV24-1	-	TRBJ1-6	TGTGCCACCAGTGCCCCAAGCGTGGACTATAATTCACCCCTCCACTTT	CATSAPSVDYNSPLHF
-	TRBV7-2	-	TRBJ2-1	TGTGCCAGCAGCTTATTCACCGGGTTCTACAATGAGCAGTTCTTC	CASSLFTGFYNEQFF
-	TRBV20-1	-	TRBJ1-5	TGCAGTGCTAGTTCGGGAGACAGCAATCAGCCCCAGCATTTT	CSASSGDSNQPQHF
-	TRBV7-2	-	TRBJ2-3	TGTGCCAGCAGCGTGACAGGGACTAGCACAGATACGCAGTATTTT	CASSVTGTSTDTQYF
-	TRBV30	TRBD1	TRBJ1-2	TGTGCCGGAACCGCCGGGACAGGGTTGTATGGCTACACCTTC	CAGTAGTGLYGYTF
-	TRBV12-5	-	TRBJ1-3	TGTGCTAGTGGTTTCGGGGGGTCTGGAAACACCATATATTTT	CASGFGGSGNTIYF
-	TRBV5-4	TRBD1	TRBJ1-6	TGTGCCAGCAGCCTCAAACAGGGGAATAATTCACCCCTCCACTTT	CASSLKQGNNSPLHF
-	TRBV11-2	-	TRBJ1-3	TGTGCCAGCAGACGTCCTTACAGAGACTCTGGAAACACCATATATTTT	CASRRPYRDSGNTIYF
few	TRBV3-1/TRBV3-2	TRBD1	TRBJ1-1	TGTGCCAGCAGCCAAGATGGCGACAGGGGGGCTTTCTTT	CASSQDGDRGAFF
-	TRBV11-2	TRBD1	TRBJ1-2	TGTGCCAGCAGCTTAGGTACAGGGGTCGACTATGGCTACACCTTC	CASSLGTGVDYGYTF
-	TRBV5-1	TRBD1	TRBJ1-2	TGCGCCAGCAGCTTGGGACAGGGCAGCTACACCTTC	CASSLGQGSYTF
few	TRBV6-6	-	TRBJ1-4	TGTGCCAGCAGCCGAAACGGACAACCAAGACGTAATGAAAAACTGTTTTTT	CASSRNGQPRRNEKLFF
-	TRBV2	-	TRBJ1-6	TGTGCCAGCAATGGGGGGTTCGACTCACCCCTCCACTTT	CASNGGFDSPLHF
-	TRBV5-6	TRBD1	TRBJ1-4	TGTGCCAGCAGCTTGGAGGGACAGGGTTGGAGTGAAAAACTGTTTTTT	CASSLEGQGWSEKLFF
-	TRBV4-1	TRBD1	TRBJ1-2	TGCGCCAGCAGCCAACAGGGGGTAGATCATGGCTACACCTTC	CASSQQGVDHGYTF
-	TRBV10-3	TRBD2	TRBJ2-3	TGTGCCAGCGGGACTAGCGGTAGCACAGATACGCAGTATTTT	CASGTSGSTDTQYF
-	TRBV6-4	TRBD1	TRBJ1-2	TGTGCCAGCAGCGCCCCCGGGACAGGGTATGGCTACACCTTC	CASSAPGTGYGYTF
-	TRBV11-2	TRBD2	TRBJ2-1	TGTGCCAGCAGCCACCCGGGGGGGGGCTCCTACAATGAGCAGTTCTTC	CASSHPGGGSYNEQFF
-	TRBV12-3/TRBV12-4	-	TRBJ2-5	TGTGCCAGCAGTTCGGAGGGAGAGACCCAGTACTTC	CASSSEGETQYF
few	TRBV29-1	-	TRBJ1-4	TGCAGCATTACAGGGACCACTAATGAAAAACTGTTTTTT	CSITGTTNEKLFF
once	TRBV6-4	-	TRBJ2-1	TGTGCCAGCAGTGACTCTTCTCTAGGCAATGAGCAGTTCTTC	CASSDSSLGNEQFF
-	TRBV5-1	-	TRBJ1-2	TGCGCCAGCAGTGTGGACAGCTACTATGGCTACACCTTC	CASSVDSYYGYTF
-	TRBV11-2	-	TRBJ2-1	TGTGCCAGCAGCCCTCGGGACATTCAGCAGTTCTTC	CASSPRDIQQFF
-	TRBV2	TRBD1	TRBJ1-5	TGTGCCAGCAGTGCCGGGACAGGGGATCAGCCCCAGCATTTT	CASSAGTGDQPQHF
-	TRBV12-3/TRBV12-4	-	TRBJ1-2	TGTGCCAGCAGTTTAGCGCAGGGTGGCTACACCTTC	CASSLAQGGYTF
-	TRBV5-5	-	TRBJ2-7	TGTGCCAGCAGTTACCTGGACACCTTTTCCTACGAGCAGTACTTC	CASSYLDTFSYEQYF
-	TRBV2	-	TRBJ1-3	TGTGCCAGCACTCCTGGGGGACAAGTCCCTGGAAACACCATATATTTT	CASTPGGQVPGNTIYF
-	TRBV20-1	TRBD1	TRBJ1-2	TGCAGTGCTAGTGCTCAGGGGGCGGGCTATGGCTACACCTTC	CSASAQGAGYGYTF
-	TRBV5-1	-	TRBJ2-2	TGCGCCAGCAGCTTGGCGGATAGGGGGAGCACCGGGGAGCTGTTTTTT	CASSLADRGSTGELFF
-	TRBV7-8	TRBD2	TRBJ2-4	TGTGCCAGCAGCTTACTCGGACTAGCGGGGGGCATAGCCAAAAACATTCAGTACTTC	CASSLLGLAGGIAKNIQYF
-	TRBV27	TRBD1	TRBJ2-1	TGTGCCAGCAGTTTAGACAGGGGCGATGAGCAGTTCTTC	CASSLDRGDEQFF
-	TRBV24-1	TRBD1	TRBJ2-1	TGTGCCACCAGTGATCCAGGGGGCGCTTCCTACAATGAGCAGTTCTTC	CATSDPGGASYNEQFF
once	TRBV6-4	-	TRBJ2-2	TGTGCCAGCAGTCAACAGAGAAACACCGGGGAGCTGTTTTTT	CASSQQRNTGELFF
-	TRBV19	-	TRBJ1-2	TGTGCCAGTAGTACCCGACAGGAGATAAACTATGGCTACACCTTC	CASSTRQEINYGYTF
-	TRBV2	TRBD2	TRBJ2-3	TGTGCCAGCAGTGGACTAGCGGGGGGGCCTCGATATTTT	CASSGLAGGPRYF
-	TRBV30	TRBD1	TRBJ1-2	TGTGCCTGGAGTGGGGGGACAGCCTATGGCTACACCTTC	CAWSGGTAYGYTF
once	TRBV28	TRBD1	TRBJ2-5	TGTGCCAGCAGCGCCGGGGGGACAGGGAGCGAGACCCAGTACTTC	CASSAGGTGSETQYF
few	TRBV6-1	TRBD1	TRBJ2-5	TGTGCCAGCAGTGAAGGGGGCAGGGGGCGACAAGAGACCCAGTACTTC	CASSEGGRGRQETQYF
-	TRBV7-2	-	TRBJ2-2	TGTGCCAGCAGCTTTACAGGGACCGGGGAGCTGTTTTTT	CASSFTGTGELFF
-	TRBV7-9	TRBD1	TRBJ1-4	TGTGCCAGCAGCTTAGCGGGACAGGGGAATGAAAAACTGTTTTTT	CASSLAGQGNEKLFF
-	TRBV5-6	-	TRBJ1-1	TGTGCCAGCAGCTTGGAAGTCCCGGGGAGGACTGAAGCTTTCTTT	CASSLEVPGRTEAFF
-	TRBV5-4	-	TRBJ2-3	TGTGCCAGCAGCCCACGTGGAGTCGTAGATACGCAGTATTTT	CASSPRGVVDTQYF
-	TRBV7-3	TRBD1	TRBJ2-5	TGTGCCAGCAGCCGGGGACAGGGGAGCGTAGAGACCCAGTACTTC	CASSRGQGSVETQYF
once	TRBV19	TRBD2	TRBJ2-3	TGTGCCAGTAGTACCAGCGGGGGGGCGGATACGCAGTATTTT	CASSTSGGADTQYF
-	TRBV5-1	-	TRBJ1-5	TGCGCCAGCAGCTGGGGCCTCCAGGGCAATCAGCCCCAGCATTTT	CASSWGLQGNQPQHF
-	TRBV10-1	TRBD1	TRBJ1-1	TGCGCCAGCAGTCCTGACAGGGGGCAGACTGAAGCTTTCTTT	CASSPDRGQTEAFF
-	TRBV5-1	TRBD2	TRBJ2-5	TGCGCCAGCAGCTCCGGGGGGGCTGAGACCCAGTACTTC	CASSSGGAETQYF
-	TRBV6-2/TRBV6-3	-	TRBJ1-2	TGTGCCAGCAGCCCTAGACAATTAAACTATGGCTACACCTTC	CASSPRQLNYGYTF
-	TRBV6-5	-	TRBJ2-7	TGTGCCAGCGGACGGGGGTCTACGAAGGGGCAGTACTTC	CASGRGSTKGQYF
once	TRBV29-1	TRBD1	TRBJ2-5	TGCAGCGTTAGCCGGGACAGGGCCGAGACCCAGTACTTC	CSVSRDRAETQYF
-	TRBV3-1/TRBV3-2	TRBD2	TRBJ2-7	TGTGCCAGCAGCCTAAGCGGGGGGTTGACCTACGAGCAGTACTTC	CASSLSGGLTYEQYF
once	TRBV24-1	-	TRBJ2-5	TGTGCCACCAGTGATCCCCGGACAGAGCAAGAGACCCAGTACTTC	CATSDPRTEQETQYF
-	TRBV9	TRBD2	TRBJ2-1	TGTGCCAGCAGCGTGCGTATCGGGGGGGCGTCGAATGAGCAGTTCTTC	CASSVRIGGASNEQFF
-	TRBV29-1	TRBD1	TRBJ1-2	TGCAGCGTTGGAAAAGGACAGGCAAACTATGGCTACACCTTC	CSVGKGQANYGYTF
-	TRBV5-6	TRBD1	TRBJ2-6	TGTGCCAGCAGCTTGTTCGGACAGGGGTCCGGGGCCAACGTCCTGACTTTC	CASSLFGQGSGANVLTF
-	TRBV6-2/TRBV6-3	-	TRBJ2-7	TGTGCCAGCAGTTACGTGGAGGGAGTCTCCTACGAGCAGTACTTC	CASSYVEGVSYEQYF
-	TRBV2	TRBD1	TRBJ1-1	TGTGCCAGCAGGGGACAGGAGAACACTGAAGCTTTCTTT	CASRGQENTEAFF